This note documents a single T cell receptor beta chain sequence. Its specificity is unknown. The PCR made use of 60 Vbeta and 13 Jbeta primers. Generated by immunoSEQ multiplex PCR, the TCRdb table keeps only in-frame clones and is missing some. The table has roughly 140,000 clones, about 75% seen once. The sample is drawn from a study of cytomegalovirus exposure and HLA in healthy donors. Study-level points and caveats: Reports credit the classifier with highly specific, highly sensitive diagnosis of cytomegalovirus status. Most of the CMV-associated TCR beta chains (in a later analysis) appeared to be HLA-restricted.

Germline V gives CDR1 SGDLS, CDR2 YYNGEE. This CDR3 comprises 15 residues. Trimming pared 4 bases from V and 5 bases from J, leaving 19 bases between. Source material: PBMCs. This chain uses TRBV9 with TRBJ2-7, with a tentative D call TRBD1 (5 bases). The TCR comes from a man between 18 and 29 years old in good health and CMV-seronegative. The CDR3 loop is CASSHQQGFPDEQYF. CDR3 DNA sequence: TGTGCCAGCAGCCACCAGCAGGGCTTCCCTGACGAGCAGTACTTC.